This T cell receptor (beta chain) emerged from a study of PD-1 blockade in classical Hodgkin lymphoma. This table comes from immunoSEQ multiplex PCR, and its TCRdb copy is limited to in-frame clones, with some not included. Counted here are approximately 65,000 clones, just over 90% occurring once; the ten biggest clones make up more than 7.5%. Described time point: cycle 4 day 1 (C4D1), after five to seven weeks of nivolumab. Patients all relapsed after autologous stem cell transplantation, and there was variation in brentuximab vedotin exposure. The V segment lost 1 base and the J segment 3 bases; nucleotides outside the gene matches: 8. This CDR3 has 16 residues. Germline assignment: CDR1 MNHEY and CDR2 SMNVEV (reference sequence).

The source of this sequence is a human donor with classical Hodgkin lymphoma. The source material was peripheral blood mononuclear cells (PBMCs), sampled before the fourth cycle of nivolumab. The rearrangement links TRBV27 to TRBJ2-7, with 8 positions matching TRBD1. The CDR3 DNA sequence: TGTGCCAGCAGTTTATTCCCCGGACAGGGAATCTACGAGCAGTACTTC. Protein sequence: CASSLFPGQGIYEQYF.